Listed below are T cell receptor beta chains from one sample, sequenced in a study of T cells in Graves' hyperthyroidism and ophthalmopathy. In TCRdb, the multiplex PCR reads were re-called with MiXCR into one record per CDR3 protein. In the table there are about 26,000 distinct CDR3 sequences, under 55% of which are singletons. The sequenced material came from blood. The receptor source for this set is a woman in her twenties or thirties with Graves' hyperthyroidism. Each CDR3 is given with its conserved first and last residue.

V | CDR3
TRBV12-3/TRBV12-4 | CASSKQAYGQYF
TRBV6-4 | CARTGSPYEQYF
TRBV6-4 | CASRDSSVNTEAFF
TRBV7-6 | CASSPRQDQPQHF
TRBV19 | CASSPEGYGQETQYF
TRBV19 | CASSTQTSGRAILTDTQYF
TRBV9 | CASSGPGPLHF
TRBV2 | CASREGGEQYF
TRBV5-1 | CASSLSTPGELFF
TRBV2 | CASSTKRGDSAGSNQPQHF
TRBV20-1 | CSATGGNEQFF
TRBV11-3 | CASSPTGGANTEAFF
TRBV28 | CATGSRGYTF
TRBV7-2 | CASSLVWSGEQYF
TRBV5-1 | CASSPPTGPYEQYF